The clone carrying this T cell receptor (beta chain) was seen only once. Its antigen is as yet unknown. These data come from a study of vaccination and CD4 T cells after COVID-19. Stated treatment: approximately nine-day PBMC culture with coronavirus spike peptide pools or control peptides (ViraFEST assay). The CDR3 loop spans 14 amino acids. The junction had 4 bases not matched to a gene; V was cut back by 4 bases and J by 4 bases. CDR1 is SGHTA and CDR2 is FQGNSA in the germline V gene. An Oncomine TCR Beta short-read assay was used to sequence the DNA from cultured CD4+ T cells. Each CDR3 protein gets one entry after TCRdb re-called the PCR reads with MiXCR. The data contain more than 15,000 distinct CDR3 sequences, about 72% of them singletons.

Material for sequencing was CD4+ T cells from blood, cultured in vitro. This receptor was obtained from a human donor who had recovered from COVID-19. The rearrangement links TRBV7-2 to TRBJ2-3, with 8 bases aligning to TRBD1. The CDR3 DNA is TGTGCCAGCAGCTCTAGGACAGGGTCAGATACGCAGTATTTT. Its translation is CASSSRTGSDTQYF.